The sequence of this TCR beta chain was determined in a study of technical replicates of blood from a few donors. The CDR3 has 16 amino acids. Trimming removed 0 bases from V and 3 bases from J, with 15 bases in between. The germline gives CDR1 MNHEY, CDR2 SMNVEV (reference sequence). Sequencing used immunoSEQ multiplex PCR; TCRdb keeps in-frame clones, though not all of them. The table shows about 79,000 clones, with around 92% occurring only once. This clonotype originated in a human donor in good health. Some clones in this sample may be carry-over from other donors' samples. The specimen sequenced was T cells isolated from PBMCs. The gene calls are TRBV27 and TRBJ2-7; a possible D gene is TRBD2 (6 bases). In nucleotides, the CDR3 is TGTGCCAGCAGTTTATCGATAGGGGAGCGGGTCTACGAGCAGTACTTC. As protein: CASSLSIGERVYEQYF.